This T cell receptor (beta chain) was sequenced for a study of T cell responses to AZD1222 COVID-19 vaccine (dated by TCRdb to about 2021). A note on the overall study: TCR sequencing was performed for 230 to 250 trial participants, of whom around 210 were given two doses of AZD1222 and some 26 were given two doses of MenACWY control vaccine. Enrollment into the trials was organized by age into subgroups of 18-55, 56-69 and 70-plus years, and those subgroups contained about 160, 30 and 59 TCR-sequenced participants, respectively.

The paper's findings and limits, for the study overall: A significant rise in spike-specific TCR breadth and depth was observed after two AZD1222 doses relative to day 0 and relative to MenACWY recipients. Vaccine-associated CD4 TCRs spanned the whole spike protein, with dominant responses in regions 160-218 and 743-854. Epitopes outside the regions mutated in the B.1.351 and B.1.1.7 variants were reportedly recognized by nearly half of the unique spike-specific TCRs. Because no day 14 peak-response samples were available, repertoires were characterized only after the peak T cell response. The 56-69-year group was small, and its depth increase did not reach significance, likely because of low power. Only five to seven AZD1222 recipients were SARS-CoV-2 seropositive at baseline, limiting conclusions about previously exposed vaccinees. Participants were mostly white British, with more females than males. The authors suggested clonal diversity may have been underestimated.

The CDR3 goes from the cysteine to the phenylalanine over 13 residues. Solely the CDR3 DNA is kept, with 39 bases framed from the first base. The germline V gene (reference sequence) gives CDR1 as GTSNPN and CDR2 as SVGIG. The V end gives up 5 bases and the J end 9 bases, leaving 7 bases in the junction not matched to a gene. Read against the paper, the sample's time point label means: about 28 days (+/-7) after the second vaccine dose. AZD1222 recipients with second doses at about 4 weeks or about 12 weeks were pooled, because spike-specific TCR depth and breadth did not differ between schedules. Vaccinee samples came from UK trials COV001 and COV002, including a single-blind randomized controlled phase 2/3 trial of AZD1222 (ChAdOx1 nCoV-19) in healthy adults. For TCRbeta chain sequencing, PBMC samples from trial participants were taken at day 0 and at day 28 after the second dose. With regard to this clone: It lacks a known antigen. Base qualities are not recorded, but no much larger clone differs from it by a single base.

The CDR3 regions of human TCRbeta chains were analyzed by immunosequencing. For the original study's pipeline: TCRs in the repertoires were compared against a reference library of SARS-CoV-2-specific TCRs that had been generated with the MIRA antigen-specificity platform. Breadth was defined as the fraction of unique TCRs that were SARS-CoV-2-associated, and depth was defined as the fraction of total T cells that were SARS-CoV-2-associated. Each spike-specific TCR was assigned to its reactive spike region and to a CD4 or CD8 class using the MIRA data. Log10-transformed breadth and depth values were compared by one-way ANOVA with Sidak's multiple comparisons tests. What TCRdb holds here is the immuneACCESS table cut down to in-frame rearrangements. Part of the clones is not present; checked against another copy, under half of the missing clones reflect an unresolved V gene, and the others are unexplained. The V and J calls and clone size come from that table; D and trimming were worked out from the DNA. This sample gives around 140,000 clones in total; 90% to 95% of them show up just once. In total, the top ten clones hold 3.8% of the sample.

The chain is assembled from TRBV30 and TRBJ1-6; 7 of the junction bases match TRBD1. Sequencing was performed on peripheral blood, taken 28 days after the second AZD1222 dose. The TCR was taken from an adult who received the AZD1222 COVID-19 vaccine. The CDR3 reads CAWGQGGSSPLHF. The bases are TGTGCCTGGGGGCAGGGGGGGAGTTCACCCCTCCACTTT.